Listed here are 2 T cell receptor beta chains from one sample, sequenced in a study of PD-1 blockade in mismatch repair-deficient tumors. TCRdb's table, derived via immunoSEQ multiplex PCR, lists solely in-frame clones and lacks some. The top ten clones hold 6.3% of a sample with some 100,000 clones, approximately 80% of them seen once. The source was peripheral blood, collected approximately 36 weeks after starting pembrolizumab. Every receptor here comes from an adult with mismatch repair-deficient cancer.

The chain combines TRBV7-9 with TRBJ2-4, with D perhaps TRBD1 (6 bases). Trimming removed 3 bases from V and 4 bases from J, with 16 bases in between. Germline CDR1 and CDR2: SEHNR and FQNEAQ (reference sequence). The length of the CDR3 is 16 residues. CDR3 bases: TGTGCCAGCAGCTTCGGGGTGCAGGGGCCTAAAAACATTCAGTACTTC. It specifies CASSFGVQGPKNIQYF.

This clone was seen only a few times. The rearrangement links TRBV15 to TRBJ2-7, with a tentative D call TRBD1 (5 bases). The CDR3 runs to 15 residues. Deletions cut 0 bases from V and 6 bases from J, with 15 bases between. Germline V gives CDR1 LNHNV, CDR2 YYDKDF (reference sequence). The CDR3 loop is CATSRDRRTLVEQYF. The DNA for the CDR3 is TGTGCCACCAGCAGAGATCGGCGGACACTCGTCGAGCAGTACTTC.